One and the same sample provided the 13 T cell receptor beta chains below, sequenced in a study of blood T cell repertoires in COVID-19. This table comes from immunoSEQ multiplex PCR, and its TCRdb copy is limited to in-frame clones, with some not included. The sample has around 250,000 clones, over 75% seen once. Sequencing used peripheral blood. The receptor source for this set is a human donor in a cohort sampled during active COVID-19.

The CDR3 bases are TGCGCCAGCAGCCAAGATAAGCGTACGAGTGAAGCTTTCTTT. It translates to CASSQDKRTSEAFF. V and J are TRBV4-3 and TRBJ1-1, with D hard to call. Germline assignment: CDR1 LGHNA and CDR2 YSLEER. This CDR3 comprises 14 residues. V was trimmed by 0 bases and J by 7 bases, leaving 12 bases between them.

The J gene is TRBJ2-1, the V gene TRBV18; D is undetermined. This CDR3 has 13 residues. V dropped 3 bases and J dropped 6 bases, with 9 bases sitting between them. CDR1 and CDR2 (germline): KGHSH, LQKENI. The chain's CDR3 is CASSPVEFNEQFF. The CDR3 nucleotides are TGTGCCAGCTCACCGGTAGAGTTCAATGAGCAGTTCTTC.

This clone occurred a few times. This chain links TRBV29-1 with TRBJ1-2; tentatively, D is TRBD1 (6 bases). Per the germline V gene, CDR1 is SQVTM and CDR2 is ANQGSEA. The CDR3 runs to 15 residues. Trimming pared 4 bases from V and 1 base from J, leaving 16 bases between. The CDR3 is CSVVGNREGNYGYTF. The CDR3 nucleotides read TGCAGCGTTGTGGGGAACAGGGAGGGTAACTATGGCTACACCTTC.

This rearrangement joins TRBV25-1 to TRBJ2-1; tentative D call: TRBD2 (5 bases). Germline CDR1 and CDR2: MGHDK and SYGVNS. The CDR3 is 14 residues long. V lost 5 bases, J lost 4 bases, and 12 bases lay in between. As DNA, the CDR3 is TGTGCCAGCAGTTCGGGGTATAATTACAATGAGCAGTTCTTC. It specifies CASSSGYNYNEQFF.

The chain uses TRBV28 and TRBJ2-5; D may be TRBD1 (6 bases). The ends were cut back, 6 bases at V and 4 bases at J, with 21 bases in the middle. In germline, CDR1 is MDHEN, CDR2 SYDVKM. CDR3 length: 16 amino acids. Here the CDR3 DNA reads TGTGCCAGCAGCTATAGACAGGCCAACCCGGGAGAGACCCAGTACTTC. This encodes CASSYRQANPGETQYF.

The chain recombines TRBV11-2 with TRBJ2-3; 8 bases align to TRBD1. The germline gives CDR1 SGHAT, CDR2 FQNNGV. With 7 bases clipped from V and 1 base from J, the junction kept 1 base outside the gene matches. The CDR3 is 13 residues long. The CDR3 nucleotides read TGTGCCAGCAAGACAGGGGGCACAGATACGCAGTATTTT. Its translation is CASKTGGTDTQYF.

The chain recombines TRBV7-2 with TRBJ1-5, with D tentatively TRBD1 (5 bases). Germline V gene sequence: CDR1 SGHTA, CDR2 FQGNSA. This CDR3 has 13 residues. V was shortened by 4 bases and J by 5 bases, with 9 bases between the two germline ends. The CDR3 sequence is CASSSGGYQPQHF. CDR3 DNA sequence: TGTGCCAGCAGCTCGGGGGGTTATCAGCCCCAGCATTTT.

This clone was counted ten times or more. This chain joins TRBV4-1 and TRBJ1-4; D unclear. The V gene lost 1 base and the J gene lost 8 bases, with 17 bases spanning the gap. This CDR3 region has 16 residues. Germline CDR1 and CDR2: MGHRA and YSYEKL. The CDR3 bases are TGCGCCAGCAGCCAAGCGGGGTACAAGTCGGGAGAAAAACTGTTTTTT. Translation gives CASSQAGYKSGEKLFF.

This chain joins TRBV7-2 and TRBJ2-5; D possibly corresponds to TRBD1 (5 bases). CDR3 length equals 16 residues. V dropped 4 bases and J dropped 2 bases, with 17 bases sitting between them. Germline V lookup: CDR1 SGHTA, CDR2 FQGNSA. The CDR3 is CASSSPAGFRQETQYF. The DNA for the CDR3 is TGTGCCAGCAGCTCACCAGCAGGGTTTCGGCAAGAGACCCAGTACTTC.

In DNA, the CDR3 is TGCAGTGCTAGTCCGCTAGCGGGAGTGGAAGATACGCAGTATTTT. It encodes CSASPLAGVEDTQYF. The chain links TRBV20-1 to TRBJ2-3, with 10 bases identical to TRBD2. With V trimmed by 3 bases and J by 5 bases, 8 bases remained unmatched. Germline-derived CDR1 and CDR2 are DFQATT and SNEGSKA (reference sequence). CDR3 size: 15 residues.

Here the CDR3 reads CASKHVKGGPYEQYF. The CDR3 nucleotides are TGTGCCAGCAAACACGTGAAGGGAGGGCCCTACGAGCAGTACTTC. This chain connects TRBV27 to TRBJ2-7; TRBD2 matches at 7 bases. The V and J ends lost 7 bases and 2 bases, in that order; junction bases with no gene match: 11. CDR1 and CDR2 from the germline V gene are MNHEY and SMNVEV (reference sequence). This CDR3 is 15 amino acids long.

CDR3 DNA: TGTGGATGCGAGGGGAACACTGAAGCTTTCTTT. This codes for CGCEGNTEAFF. V usage is TRBV24-1 and J usage is TRBJ1-1; D unresolved. There are 11 residues in the CDR3. The germline V gene has CDR1 KGHDR and CDR2 SFDVKD.

The chain is built from TRBV5-4 and TRBJ2-1, with 7 positions matching TRBD1. Germline-derived CDR1 and CDR2 are SGHNT and YYREEE (reference sequence). Trimming removed 0 bases from V and 3 bases from J; junction bases left unmatched: 3. The CDR3 runs to 15 residues. The CDR3 protein is CASSLDRGNYNEQFF. For the CDR3, the DNA is TGTGCCAGCAGCTTGGACAGGGGAAACTACAATGAGCAGTTCTTC.